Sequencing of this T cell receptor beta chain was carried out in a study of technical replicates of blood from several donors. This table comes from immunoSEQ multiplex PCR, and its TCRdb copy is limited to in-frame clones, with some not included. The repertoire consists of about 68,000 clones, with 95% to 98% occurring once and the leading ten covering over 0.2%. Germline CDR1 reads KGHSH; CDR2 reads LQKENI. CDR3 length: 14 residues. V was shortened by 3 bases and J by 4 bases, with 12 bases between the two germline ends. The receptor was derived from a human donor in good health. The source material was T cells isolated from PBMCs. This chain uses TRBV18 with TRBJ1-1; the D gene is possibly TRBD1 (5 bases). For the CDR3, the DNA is TGTGCCAGCTCACCCCGGGACTCCAGCACTGAAGCTTTCTTT. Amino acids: CASSPRDSSTEAFF. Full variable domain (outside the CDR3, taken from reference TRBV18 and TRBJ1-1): NAGVMQNPRHLVRRRGQEARLRCSPMKGHSHVYWYRQLPEEGLKFMVYLQKENIIDESGMPKERFSAEFPKEGPSILRIQQVVRGDSAAYFCASSPRDSSTEAFFGQGTRLTVV.